This TCR beta chain came from a study of cytomegalovirus exposure and HLA in healthy donors (dated by TCRdb to between 2016 and 2019). Broadly, across the study: According to a later analysis, one platform produced both the 110 or so validation repertoires and the 666 repertoires of the first cohort. The study aimed to test whether signatures of past pathogen exposure could be identified by cataloging public T cell receptors. Besides the first cohort of more than 650 subjects, a separate validation cohort made up of roughly 120 different subjects was used. High-throughput TCR immunosequencing, statistical association of individual TCRs with disease status, and machine learning were combined to predict cytomegalovirus infection status.

What the research found in general, with its limitations: The authors suggested that the approach could potentially be generalized to other disease states and immunological phenotypes. Cytomegalovirus status was reported to be diagnosed by the classifier with high specificity and sensitivity in both the original and validation cohorts. A later analysis had no HLA typing for the validation cohort, so co-occurrence there was scored across all 120 repertoires. The study gave a list of some 150 TCR beta chains associated with cytomegalovirus. Three of the identified cytomegalovirus-associated TCR beta chains were confirmed in vitro to be specific for cytomegalovirus antigens. A later analysis found that TCRs clustered in the first cohort also tended to co-occur in the 120 or so validation repertoires, with 94% of cluster scores above 0. Across donors, most TCR sequences were observed very rarely, whereas some public TCRs were present in many individuals.

A note on this clone: What this receptor recognizes is not known. Per-base quality was not reported, and no clone a single base away is much larger than it.

Donors formed part of the validation cohort, which comprised approximately 130 subjects and was distinct from the first cohort of fewer than 750 subjects. To prepare the library, the immunoSEQ multiplex PCR assay was applied. The source study handled its data this way. To diagnose cytomegalovirus status from the catalog of TCR beta chain sequences, a statistical classification framework was built. The clones in this table, taken by TCRdb from immuneACCESS, are in-frame only. Not every clone is retained; where verified, under half of the shortfall comes from an unresolved V gene, and the cause of the rest is unknown. V, J and clone size derive from that table, while D and trimming were established from the DNA sequence. This sample has roughly 180,000 clones in its table, and about 89% of those were observed once. Around 7.2% of the sample goes to the ten largest clones. The germline V gene (reference sequence) yields SEHNR for CDR1 and FQNEAQ for CDR2. Counted from cysteine to phenylalanine, this CDR3 has 13 amino acids. The CDR3 DNA has 39 bases and is translated from base 1. V is reduced by 4 bases and J by 3 bases, leaving a spacing of 10 bases between them.

This TCR came from a man aged 30 to 45 in good health and CMV-seropositive. The V and J segments used are TRBV7-9 and TRBJ2-7, with the D gene too uncertain to name. The sequenced material came from PBMCs. CDR3 loop: CASSSTELYEQYF. The nucleotide sequence is TGTGCCAGCAGCTCAACGGAACTCTACGAGCAGTACTTC.